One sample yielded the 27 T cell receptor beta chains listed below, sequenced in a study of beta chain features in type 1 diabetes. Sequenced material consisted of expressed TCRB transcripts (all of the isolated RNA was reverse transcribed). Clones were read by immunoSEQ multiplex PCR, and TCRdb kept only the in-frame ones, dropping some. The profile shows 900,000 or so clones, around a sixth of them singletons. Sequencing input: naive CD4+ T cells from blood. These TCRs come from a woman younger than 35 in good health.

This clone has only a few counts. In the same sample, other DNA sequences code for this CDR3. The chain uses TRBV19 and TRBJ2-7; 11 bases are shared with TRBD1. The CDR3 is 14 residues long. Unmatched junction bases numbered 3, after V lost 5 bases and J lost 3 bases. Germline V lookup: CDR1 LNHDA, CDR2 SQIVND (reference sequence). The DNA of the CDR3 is TGTGCCAGTAGTCTCGGGACAGGGGGCTACGAGCAGTACTTC. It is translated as CASSLGTGGYEQYF.

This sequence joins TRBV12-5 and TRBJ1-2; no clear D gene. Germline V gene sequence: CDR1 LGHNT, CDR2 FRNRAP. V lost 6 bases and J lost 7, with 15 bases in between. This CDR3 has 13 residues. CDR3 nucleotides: TGTGCTAGTGGGAGTTCGAATCGTGGTGGCTACACCTTC. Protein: CASGSSNRGGYTF.

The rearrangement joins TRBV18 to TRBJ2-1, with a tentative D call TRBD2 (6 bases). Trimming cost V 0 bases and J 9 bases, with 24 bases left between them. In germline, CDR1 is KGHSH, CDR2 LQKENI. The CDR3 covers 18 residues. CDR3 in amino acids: CASSPPLILREEPGEQFF. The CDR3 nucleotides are TGTGCCAGCTCACCACCGTTAATATTGCGGGAAGAGCCGGGTGAGCAGTTCTTC. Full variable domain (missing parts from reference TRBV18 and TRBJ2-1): NAGVMQNPRHLVRRRGQEARLRCSPMKGHSHVYWYRQLPEEGLKFMVYLQKENIIDESGMPKERFSAEFPKEGPSILRIQQVVRGDSAAYFCASSPPLILREEPGEQFFGPGTRLTVL.

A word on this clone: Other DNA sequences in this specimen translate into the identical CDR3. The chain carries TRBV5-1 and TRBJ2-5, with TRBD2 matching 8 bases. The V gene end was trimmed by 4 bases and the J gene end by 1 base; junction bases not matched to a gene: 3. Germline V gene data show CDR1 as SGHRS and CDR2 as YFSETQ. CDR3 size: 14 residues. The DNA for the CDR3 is TGCGCCAGCAGCACCGGGACTAGCCAAGAGACCCAGTACTTC. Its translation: CASSTGTSQETQYF.

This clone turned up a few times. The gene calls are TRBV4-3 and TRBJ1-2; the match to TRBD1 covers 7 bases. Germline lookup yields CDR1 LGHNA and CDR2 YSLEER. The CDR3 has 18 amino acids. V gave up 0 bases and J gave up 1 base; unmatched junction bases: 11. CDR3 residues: CASSQDLGQTNFNYGYTF. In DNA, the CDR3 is TGCGCCAGCAGCCAAGATTTGGGACAGACAAACTTTAACTATGGCTACACCTTC.

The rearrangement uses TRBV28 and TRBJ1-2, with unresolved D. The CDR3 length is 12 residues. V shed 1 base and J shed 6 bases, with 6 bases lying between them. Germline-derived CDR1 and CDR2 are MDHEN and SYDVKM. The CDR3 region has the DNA TGTGCCAGCAGTTTATTCGGGAATGGCTACACCTTC. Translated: CASSLFGNGYTF.

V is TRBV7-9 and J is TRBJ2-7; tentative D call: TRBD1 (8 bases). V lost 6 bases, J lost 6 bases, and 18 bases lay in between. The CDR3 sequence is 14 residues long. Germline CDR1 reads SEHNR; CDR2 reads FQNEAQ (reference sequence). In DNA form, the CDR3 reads TGTGCCAGCAGAAAAGACAGGGGAGGGGGCGAGCAGTACTTC. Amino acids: CASRKDRGGGEQYF.

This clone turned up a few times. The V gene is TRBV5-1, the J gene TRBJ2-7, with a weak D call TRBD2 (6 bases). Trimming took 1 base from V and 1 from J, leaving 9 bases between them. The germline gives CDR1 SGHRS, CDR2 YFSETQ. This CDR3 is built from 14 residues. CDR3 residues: CASSLPSDSYEQYF. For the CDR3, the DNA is TGCGCCAGCAGCTTGCCTAGCGATTCCTACGAGCAGTACTTC. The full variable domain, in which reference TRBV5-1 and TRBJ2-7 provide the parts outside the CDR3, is KAGVTQTPRYLIKTRGQQVTLSCSPISGHRSVSWYQQTPGQGLQFLFEYFSETQRNKGNFPGRFSGRQFSNSRSEMNVSTLELGDSALYLCASSLPSDSYEQYFGPGTRLTVT.

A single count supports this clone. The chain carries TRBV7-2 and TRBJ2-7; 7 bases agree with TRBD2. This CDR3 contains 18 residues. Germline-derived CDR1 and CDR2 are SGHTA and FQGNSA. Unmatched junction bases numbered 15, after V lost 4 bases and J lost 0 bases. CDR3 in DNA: TGTGCCAGCAGCTACCGGGTAACTAGCGCGGGCCCCTCCTACGAGCAGTACTTC. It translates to CASSYRVTSAGPSYEQYF.

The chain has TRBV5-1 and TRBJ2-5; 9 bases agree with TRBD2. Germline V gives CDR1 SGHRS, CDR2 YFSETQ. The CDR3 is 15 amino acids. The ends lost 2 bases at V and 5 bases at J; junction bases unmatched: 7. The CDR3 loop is CASSFSLAGRETQYF. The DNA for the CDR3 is TGCGCCAGCAGCTTTAGTCTAGCGGGAAGGGAGACCCAGTACTTC.

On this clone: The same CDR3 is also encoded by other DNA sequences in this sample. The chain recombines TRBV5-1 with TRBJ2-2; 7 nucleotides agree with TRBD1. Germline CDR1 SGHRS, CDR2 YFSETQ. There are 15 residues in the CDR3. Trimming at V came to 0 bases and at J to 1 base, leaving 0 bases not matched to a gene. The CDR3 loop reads CASSLGTGNTGELFF. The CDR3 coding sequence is TGCGCCAGCAGCTTGGGGACAGGGAACACCGGGGAGCTGTTTTTT.

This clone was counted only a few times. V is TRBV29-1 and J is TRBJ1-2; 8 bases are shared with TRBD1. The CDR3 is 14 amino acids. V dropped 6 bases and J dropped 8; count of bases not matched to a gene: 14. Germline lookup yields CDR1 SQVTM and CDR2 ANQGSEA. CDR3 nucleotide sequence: TGCAGCGTCCGAGGGGCCGGACAGGGTGAGGGCTACACCTTC. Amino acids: CSVRGAGQGEGYTF.

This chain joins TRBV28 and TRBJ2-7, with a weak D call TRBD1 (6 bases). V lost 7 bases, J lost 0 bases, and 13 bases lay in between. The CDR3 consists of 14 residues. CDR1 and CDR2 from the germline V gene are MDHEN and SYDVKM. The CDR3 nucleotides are TGTGCCAGCATGGTTGGGGGCACCTCCTACGAGCAGTACTTC. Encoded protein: CASMVGGTSYEQYF.

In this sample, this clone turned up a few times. CDR3 sequence reads: CASSQDQETQYF. Written as DNA, the CDR3 is TGTGCCAGCAGTCAGGACCAAGAGACCCAGTACTTC. This chain links TRBV28 with TRBJ2-5; D is unresolved. From germline, CDR1 is MDHEN and CDR2 SYDVKM. This CDR3 has 12 residues. Trimming pared 5 bases from V and 0 bases from J, leaving 4 bases between.

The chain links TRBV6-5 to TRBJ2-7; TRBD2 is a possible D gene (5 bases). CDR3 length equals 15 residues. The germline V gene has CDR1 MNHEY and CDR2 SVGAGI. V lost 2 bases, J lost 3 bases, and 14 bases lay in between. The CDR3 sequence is CASSYLTPEVYEQYF. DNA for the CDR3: TGTGCCAGCAGTTACCTAACTCCGGAGGTCTACGAGCAGTACTTC.

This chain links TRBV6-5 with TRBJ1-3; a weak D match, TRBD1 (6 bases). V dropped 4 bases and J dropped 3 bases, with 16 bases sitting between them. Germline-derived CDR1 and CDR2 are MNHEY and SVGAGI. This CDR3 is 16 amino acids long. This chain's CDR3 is CASSSRGNLFGNTIYF. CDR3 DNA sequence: TGTGCCAGCAGTTCCAGGGGAAACCTCTTTGGAAACACCATATATTTT.

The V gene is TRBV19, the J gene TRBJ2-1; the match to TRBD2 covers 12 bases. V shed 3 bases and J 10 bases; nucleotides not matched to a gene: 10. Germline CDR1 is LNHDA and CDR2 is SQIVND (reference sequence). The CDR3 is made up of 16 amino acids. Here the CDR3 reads CASSMRYGLAGGEQFF. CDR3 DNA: TGTGCCAGTAGTATGCGTTACGGGCTAGCGGGAGGGGAGCAGTTCTTC. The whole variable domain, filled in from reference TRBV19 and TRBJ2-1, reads DGGITQSPKYLFRKEGQNVTLSCEQNLNHDAMYWYRQDPGQGLRLIYYSQIVNDFQKGDIAEGYSVSREKKESFPLTVTSAQKNPTAFYLCASSMRYGLAGGEQFFGPGTRLTVL.

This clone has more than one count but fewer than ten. The CDR3 DNA sequence: TGTGCCAGCAGTGGGGCCTACCAAGAGACCCAGTACTTC. The encoded protein is CASSGAYQETQYF. This chain links TRBV2 with TRBJ2-5; D remains unclear. The CDR3 contains 13 residues. The V gene lost 4 bases and the J gene lost 0 bases, with 6 bases spanning the gap. Germline V gene data show CDR1 as SNHLY and CDR2 as FYNNEI.

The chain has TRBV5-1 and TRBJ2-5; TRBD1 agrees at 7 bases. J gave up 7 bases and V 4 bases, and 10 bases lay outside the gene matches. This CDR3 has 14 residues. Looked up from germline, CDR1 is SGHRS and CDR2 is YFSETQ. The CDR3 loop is CASSDGQVRRTQYF. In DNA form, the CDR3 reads TGCGCCAGCAGCGACGGACAGGTCCGTCGGACCCAGTACTTC.

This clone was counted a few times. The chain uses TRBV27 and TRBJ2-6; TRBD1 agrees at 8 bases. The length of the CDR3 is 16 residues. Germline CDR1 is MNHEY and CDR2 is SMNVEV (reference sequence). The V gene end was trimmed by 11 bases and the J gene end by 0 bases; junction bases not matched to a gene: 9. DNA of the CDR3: TGTGCCTCCAGGGGGCTACAGAGCTCTGGGGCCAACGTCCTGACTTTC. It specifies CASRGLQSSGANVLTF.

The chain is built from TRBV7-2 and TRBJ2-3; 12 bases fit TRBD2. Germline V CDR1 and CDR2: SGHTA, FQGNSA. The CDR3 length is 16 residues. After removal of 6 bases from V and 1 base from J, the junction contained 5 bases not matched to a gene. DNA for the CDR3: TGTGCCAGCAGGTCTAGCGGGAGGGGGGGCACAGATACGCAGTATTTT. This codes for CASRSSGRGGTDTQYF.

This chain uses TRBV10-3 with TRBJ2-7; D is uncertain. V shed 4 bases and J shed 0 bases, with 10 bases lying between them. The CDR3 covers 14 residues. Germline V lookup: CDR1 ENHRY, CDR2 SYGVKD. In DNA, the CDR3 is TGTGCCATCAGTGGAAGTGAGACCTCCTACGAGCAGTACTTC. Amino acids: CAISGSETSYEQYF.

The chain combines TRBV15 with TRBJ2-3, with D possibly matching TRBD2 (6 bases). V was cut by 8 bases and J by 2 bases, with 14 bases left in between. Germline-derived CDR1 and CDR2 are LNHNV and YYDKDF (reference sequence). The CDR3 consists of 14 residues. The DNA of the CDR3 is TGTGCCACCTCTGGCGGGATTAACACAGATACGCAGTATTTT. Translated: CATSGGINTDTQYF.

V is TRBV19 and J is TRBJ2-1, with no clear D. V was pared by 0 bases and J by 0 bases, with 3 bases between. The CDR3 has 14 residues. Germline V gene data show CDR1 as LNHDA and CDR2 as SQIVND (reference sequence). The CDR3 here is CASSIDGSYNEQFF. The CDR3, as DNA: TGTGCCAGTAGTATAGACGGCTCCTACAATGAGCAGTTCTTC.

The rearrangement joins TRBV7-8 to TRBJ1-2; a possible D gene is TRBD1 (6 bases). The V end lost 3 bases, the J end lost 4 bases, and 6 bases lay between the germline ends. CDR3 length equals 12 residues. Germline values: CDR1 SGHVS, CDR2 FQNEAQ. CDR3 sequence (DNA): TGTGCCAGCAGCTTGGACAGCTATGGCTACACCTTC. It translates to CASSLDSYGYTF.

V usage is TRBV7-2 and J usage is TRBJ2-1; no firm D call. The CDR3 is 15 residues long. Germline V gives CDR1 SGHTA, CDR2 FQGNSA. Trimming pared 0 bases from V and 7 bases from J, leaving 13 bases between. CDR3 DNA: TGTGCCAGCAGCTTAGCGCGTGGCAGTTGGAATGAGCAGTTCTTC. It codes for CASSLARGSWNEQFF.

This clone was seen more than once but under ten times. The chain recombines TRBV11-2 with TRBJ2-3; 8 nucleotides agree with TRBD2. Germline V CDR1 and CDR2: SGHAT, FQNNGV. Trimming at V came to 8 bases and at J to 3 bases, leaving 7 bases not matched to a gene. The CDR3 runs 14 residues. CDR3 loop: CASGAGGSTDTQYF. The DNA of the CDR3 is TGTGCCAGCGGGGCGGGAGGATCTACAGATACGCAGTATTTT.